This T cell receptor (beta chain) was captured by sequencing in a study of blood T cells in healthy people across ages. Details on this clonotype: Its specificity is not known.

General study results and limits: Investigators treated diversity estimates from one million T cells as underestimates.

A J-beta primer mix and a sample-barcoded 5' primer were used in a second PCR of roughly 7 to 12 cycles. TCRdb passed the 5' RACE reads through MiXCR, listing each CDR3 protein once. In the table there are approximately 360,000 distinct CDR3 sequences, roughly half of which are singletons. Each donor supplied approximately 10 milliliters of peripheral blood. PBMCs numbering at least 6 million were isolated per sample. The germline CDR1 and CDR2 sequences are MNHEY and SVGEGT. The CDR3 runs 16 residues. V gene TRBV6-2 or TRBV6-3 combines with J gene TRBJ2-1, with TRBD2 identical over 10 bases. The J call may be wrong; the DNA end is better matched by TRBJ2-7. This clonotype originated in a man in his 60s in good health. Sequenced input: blood. This CDR3 is CASSYSTLAGFDEQYF. CDR3 DNA sequence: TGTGCCAGCAGTTACTCGACACTAGCGGGATTCGATGAGCAGTACTTC.